This T cell receptor (beta chain) was captured by sequencing in a study of T cells in Graves' hyperthyroidism and ophthalmopathy. The CDR3 regions of TCR beta were amplified from RNA transcripts. Primed by the HTBI set, a first-round RT-PCR was run on the TCR CDR3. TCRdb processed the multiplex PCR reads anew with MiXCR; each CDR3 protein has one entry. The sample includes over 200,000 distinct CDR3 sequences, 17% of them seen just once. This clonotype was recorded many times. Trimming pared 3 bases from V and 1 base from J, leaving 7 bases between. This CDR3 region has 13 residues. Germline V CDR1 and CDR2: LGHDT, YNNKEL (reference sequence). Exclusion of patients followed from uncontrolled infection, other autoimmune disease, pregnancy or lactation.

The sequence came from a middle-aged man with Graves' hyperthyroidism. The chain is built from TRBV3-1 and TRBJ2-7; D is unresolved. Source material: blood. The CDR3, as DNA: TGTGCCAGCAGCCATGCGGCATCCTACGAGCAGTACTTC. Translating it yields CASSHAASYEQYF.